A single sample gave rise to the 5 T cell receptor beta chains below, sequenced in a study of blood T cell repertoires in COVID-19. Assay used: immunoSEQ multiplex PCR; TCRdb lists only in-frame clones, some missing. The table includes 150,000 or so clones, more than 85% detected once. Sequencing was done on a sample of PBMCs or T cells enriched from blood (not recorded which). The receptors were sampled from a human donor with acute COVID-19. The donor label of this sample is uncertain.

This chain connects TRBV3-1 (or the pseudogene TRBV3-2) to TRBJ1-1; tentatively, D is TRBD1 (6 bases). The ends were cut back, 4 bases at V and 4 bases at J, with 13 bases in the middle. The CDR3 spans 14 residues. Germline-derived CDR1 and CDR2 are LGHDT and YNNKEL (reference sequence). CDR3 residues: CASSREGVPTEAFF. CDR3 nucleotide sequence: TGTGCCAGCAGCCGGGAGGGGGTTCCCACTGAAGCTTTCTTT.

The chain uses TRBV2 and TRBJ1-2; maybe TRBD1 (6 bases). Trimming pared 8 bases from V and 1 base from J, leaving 14 bases between. The CDR3 has 14 amino acids. Per the germline V gene, CDR1 is SNHLY and CDR2 is FYNNEI. In DNA, the CDR3 is TGTGCCAGCTTGGGTACAGGGCTTAACTATGGCTACACCTTC. Its protein product is CASLGTGLNYGYTF.

V usage is TRBV29-1 and J usage is TRBJ1-2; possible D gene TRBD1, 6 bases. Germline V gene sequence: CDR1 SQVTM, CDR2 ANQGSEA. With 4 bases removed from V and 4 bases from J, the gap between germline ends came to 16 bases. The CDR3 extends over 14 amino acids. CDR3 DNA: TGCAGCGTTGGCGGGGGCCGGGGTACCTATGGCTACACCTTC. It encodes CSVGGGRGTYGYTF.

CDR3 bases: TGTGCCAGCAGCTTAAGAGGGGGTTACGGGCCTTACAATGAGCAGTTCTTC. The encoded protein is CASSLRGGYGPYNEQFF. The rearrangement links TRBV7-3 to TRBJ2-1; a possible D gene is TRBD1 (6 bases). The CDR3 length is 17 residues. Germline CDR1 and CDR2: SGHTA and FQGTGA. Trimming removed 1 base from V and 4 bases from J, with 17 bases in between.

This chain connects TRBV5-1 to TRBJ1-2; 8 nucleotides line up with TRBD1. Germline V lookup: CDR1 SGHRS, CDR2 YFSETQ. Germline trimming cut 0 bases from V and 4 bases from J; bases unmatched to any gene: 5. The length of the CDR3 is 15 residues. In DNA form, the CDR3 reads TGCGCCAGCAGCTTGGGGCAGGGGGCTGGCTATGGCTACACCTTC. The encoded protein is CASSLGQGAGYGYTF.